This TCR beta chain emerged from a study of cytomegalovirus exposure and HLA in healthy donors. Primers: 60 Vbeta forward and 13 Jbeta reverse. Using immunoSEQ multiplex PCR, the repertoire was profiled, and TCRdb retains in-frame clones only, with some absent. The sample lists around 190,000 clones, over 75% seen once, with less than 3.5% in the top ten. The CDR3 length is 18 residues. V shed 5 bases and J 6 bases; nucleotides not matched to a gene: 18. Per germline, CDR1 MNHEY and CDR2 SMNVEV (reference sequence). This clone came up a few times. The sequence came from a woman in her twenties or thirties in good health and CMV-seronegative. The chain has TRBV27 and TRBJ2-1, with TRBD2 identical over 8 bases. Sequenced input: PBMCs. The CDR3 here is CASSRRTSKDRIGNEQFF. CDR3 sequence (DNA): TGTGCCAGCAGTCGCCGGACTAGCAAGGACCGTATAGGCAATGAGCAGTTCTTC.